This T cell receptor beta chain was retrieved from a study of shared clonotypes between healthy human individuals (TCRdb year 2020). For the study in its entirety: The cohort included three men and two women between 18 and 49 years of age. To estimate repertoire size and how much clonotype sharing occurs between individuals, the study deeply sequenced the blood TCR repertoires of 4 to 6 healthy adults. Per donor, three plates each were used for CD4 naive and CD4 memory, two for CD8 naive, and one for CD8 memory. Per donor, leukapheresis produced somewhere between about 0.8 and 9 billion PBMCs. Libraries were prepared and TCR repertoires were sequenced by different laboratories using diverse techniques, in order to increase sequencing depth and limit assay-specific biases.

Concerning this clone itself: Its recognized antigen is unknown. Nothing much larger sits one base from this clone, and base qualities are not available.

Study-wide findings and limitations: Pairwise subsampling indicated that sequencing depth was expected to affect the degree of clonotype sharing among donors. Sharing across a few donors was observed for around 5% of naive CD4, 3% to 3.5% of naive CD8, 2.3% of memory CD4, and over 0.3% of memory CD8 clonotypes. Clonotypes shared by all four sorted-subset donors showed higher generation probabilities than non-shared clonotypes. The genetic and exposure-history diversity represented was limited by the small number of donors. Rarefaction of sorted-subset datasets indicated incomplete sequencing despite the large sequencing depth. Larger estimated clonotype richness was generally found for naive subsets than for memory subsets. Only blood was sampled, and tissue TCR repertoires likely differ from those in blood.

The donors were healthy, HIV-negative adults who had no recently reported acute infections or vaccinations. All donors were Caucasian adults living in Nashville, Tennessee, USA. The CD8 memory samples were a combination of magnetically selected CD45RO+ cells and CCR7-negative CD45RA+ effector memory (TemRA) cells. After blood collection by leukapheresis, PBMCs were isolated using Ficoll-Histopaque density gradient centrifugation and then cryopreserved in the vapor phase of liquid nitrogen. Analytical flow cytometry was used to check the purity and quantity of every magnetically sorted T cell population. Genomic DNA was isolated from each sorted fraction and quantified by UV absorbance on a Nanodrop 2000c. V loses 7 bases, J loses 3 bases, and the germline ends lie 16 bases apart. The cysteine opens and the phenylalanine closes a CDR3 of 14 amino acids. Only CDR3 DNA remains: 42 bases, in frame from the first base. Taken from the germline V gene, the CDR1 and CDR2 loops are MNHNS and SASEGT.

Using the deep immunoSEQ assay, multiplex PCR amplified TCR CDR3 regions from genomic DNA. Extracted genomic DNA from each cell subset was spread evenly across all wells of several immunoSEQ 96-well plates, with each plate serving as a replicate. For sorted subsets, about 220 ng of genomic DNA, equivalent to roughly 33,000 T cell genomes, went into each replicate PCR. Purified libraries were quantified with a Qubit 3.0 fluorometer, sized on a Bioanalyzer 2100, and re-quantified with the KAPA Library Quantification kit. Every immunoSEQ 96-well plate was sequenced on a separate single-read 150-cycle Illumina NextSeq 550 flow cell. The original methods were these. The immunoSEQ output contained only junctional sequences without quality scores, so filtering could not match that applied to full-length reads. Sequences were annotated with PyIR, a Python wrapper for IgBLAST v1.9, using IMGT germline references to assign V/J genes and CDR3. Any read was removed if the V/J assignment was weak (E-value above 1e-6), the CDR3 was missing, or the read contained stop codons, out-of-frame junctions, or ambiguous translated residues. V3J clonotypes were defined as sequences sharing the same inferred V gene, J gene, and CDR3 amino acid sequence. The percentage overlap between two repertoires was calculated by dividing the number of shared unique clonotypes by the size of the smaller repertoire. RTK rarefaction, the Chao1 estimator, and Recon v2.1 estimates of unobserved clonotypes were used to assess repertoire richness. OLGA was used to compute generation probabilities for all TCRbeta clonotypes that the gDNA method yielded from a handful of donors. Entries here come from immuneACCESS through TCRdb and include only in-frame sequences with V and J called. Some clones fail to appear in such tables; in the studies checked, an unresolved V gene covers under half of the shortfall, and the cause of the remainder is unknown. V and J calls and clone size follow that table, whereas D and trimming were derived from the DNA. The sample records a few hundred thousand clones, roughly 96% of which are singletons. The top ten clones comprise about 0.32% of the sample.

The rearrangement joined TRBV6-1 to TRBJ2-7; the D gene cannot be resolved reliably. Sample: memory CD8+ T cells sorted from blood. What this sample's cell subset or site label stands for: CD45RO+ cells pooled with CCR7-negative TemRA cells. This TCR was sampled from a man under 40 in good health. The CDR3 reads CASTTTPTSYEQYF. The sequenced DNA is TGTGCCAGCACTACGACCCCAACAAGCTACGAGCAGTACTTC.